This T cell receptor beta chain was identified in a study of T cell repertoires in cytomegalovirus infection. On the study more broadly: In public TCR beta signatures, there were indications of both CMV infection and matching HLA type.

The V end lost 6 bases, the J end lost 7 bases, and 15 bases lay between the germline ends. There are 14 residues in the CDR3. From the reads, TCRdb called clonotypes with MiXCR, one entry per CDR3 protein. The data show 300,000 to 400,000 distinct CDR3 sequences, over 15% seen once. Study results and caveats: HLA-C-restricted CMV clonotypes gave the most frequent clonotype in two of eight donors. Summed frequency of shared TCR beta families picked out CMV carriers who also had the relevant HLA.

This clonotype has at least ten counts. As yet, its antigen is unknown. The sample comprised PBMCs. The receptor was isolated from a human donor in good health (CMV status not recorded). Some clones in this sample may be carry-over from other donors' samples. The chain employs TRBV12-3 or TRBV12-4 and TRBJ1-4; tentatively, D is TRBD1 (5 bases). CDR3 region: CASSPGGGGEKLFF. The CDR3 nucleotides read TGTGCCAGCAGCCCTGGGGGAGGAGGTGAAAAACTGTTTTTT.